One and the same sample provided the 11 T cell receptor beta chains below, sequenced in a study of shared clonotypes between healthy human individuals. TCRdb's table, derived via immunoSEQ multiplex PCR, lists solely in-frame clones and lacks some. The sample yields approximately 2,300,000 clones, around 93% seen once. Sequencing was carried out using naive CD4+ T cells from PBMCs. Subset of the sample: CD45RA+ positively selected. Receptor source: a man between 18 and 35 years old in good health. Some clones in this sample may be carry-over from other donors' samples.

This clone was found once. The chain carries TRBV28 and TRBJ2-2; the match to TRBD2 covers 7 bases. CDR3 length: 16 amino acids. CDR1 MDHEN and CDR2 SYDVKM come from the germline V gene. J gave up 3 bases and V 4 bases, and 8 bases lay outside the gene matches. CDR3 in DNA: TGTGCCAGCAGTTCAAATAGCGGGTTCTACACCGGGGAGCTGTTTTTT. This gives the protein CASSSNSGFYTGELFF.

This clone was counted once. The V call is TRBV6-4, the J call TRBJ2-2; TRBD2 matches at 10 bases. The germline V gene encodes CDR1 MRHNA and CDR2 SNTAGT. Germline trimming cut 0 bases from V and 2 bases from J; bases unmatched to any gene: 3. The CDR3 spans 17 residues. The CDR3 spells CASSDSRTSGNTGELFF. CDR3 nucleotides: TGTGCCAGCAGTGACTCCCGGACTAGCGGAAACACCGGGGAGCTGTTTTTT.

This chain joins TRBV11-2 and TRBJ2-5; 13 bases are shared with TRBD2. This CDR3 has 16 amino acids. Losses at the gene ends were 3 bases for V and 4 bases for J; bases not matched to a gene: 5. Germline CDR1 reads SGHAT; CDR2 reads FQNNGV. In DNA, the CDR3 is TGTGCCAGCAGCTTCCGGACTAGCGGGAGTGGAGAGACCCAGTACTTC. Translating it yields CASSFRTSGSGETQYF.

V gene TRBV30 combines with J gene TRBJ2-7, with D possibly TRBD2 on 5 matching bases. The CDR3 loop spans 12 amino acids. The germline gives CDR1 GTSNPN, CDR2 SVGIG (reference sequence). With 3 bases removed from V and 6 bases from J, the gap between germline ends came to 12 bases. Here the CDR3 DNA reads TGTGCCTGGAGCGAGGGCCCGGGCGAGCAGTACTTC. Amino acids: CAWSEGPGEQYF. The variable domain in full, completed from reference TRBV30 and TRBJ2-7, reads SQTIHQWPATLVQPVGSPLSLECTVEGTSNPNLYWYRQAAGRGLQLLFYSVGIGQISSEVPQNLSASRPQDRQFILSSKKLLLSDSGFYLCAWSEGPGEQYFGPGTRLTVT.

This clone has a single count. The chain employs TRBV5-1 and TRBJ2-1; 9 nucleotides match TRBD2. The V gene's germline CDR1 is SGHRS and CDR2 YFSETQ. The trim removed 8 bases at V and 9 bases at J, leaving 9 bases unmatched. CDR3 size: 13 residues. Here the CDR3 DNA reads TGCGCCAGTTGGCCGCGGGAGGGTAGTGAGCAGTTCTTC. This sequence encodes CASWPREGSEQFF.

This clone has just a few counts. This chain uses TRBV28 with TRBJ1-1; D remains unclear. Germline lookup yields CDR1 MDHEN and CDR2 SYDVKM. This CDR3 contains 13 residues. The V end was cut by 2 bases, the J end by 6 bases, with 10 bases between. For the CDR3, the DNA is TGTGCCAGCAGTTTACGGTCGACGTCTGAAGCTTTCTTT. Encoded protein: CASSLRSTSEAFF.

This chain joins TRBV27 and TRBJ1-3; no reliable D call. Germline-derived CDR1 and CDR2 are MNHEY and SMNVEV (reference sequence). V was clipped by 7 bases and J by 0 bases, with 13 bases between them. The CDR3 covers 15 residues. The CDR3 loop reads CASKRAGLSGNTIYF. Written as DNA, the CDR3 is TGTGCCAGCAAGAGGGCAGGTCTCTCTGGAAACACCATATATTTT.

Comments on this clone: This sample also contains other DNA sequences that code for the same CDR3. The gene calls are TRBV5-6 and TRBJ1-5, with D perhaps matching TRBD1 (6 bases). V lost 0 bases to trimming and J lost 4 bases, with 8 bases between them. The CDR3 sequence is 14 residues long. Germline CDR1 SGHDT, CDR2 YYEEEE. The CDR3 spells CASSLGTANQPQHF. CDR3 nucleotides: TGTGCCAGCAGCTTGGGGACAGCAAATCAGCCCCAGCATTTT.

For this clone: Mismatch with germline at one junction end may stem from a read error. This sequence joins TRBV4-1 and TRBJ2-2; weak D call: TRBD2 (5 bases). From germline, CDR1 is MGHRA and CDR2 YSYEKL. The CDR3 sequence is 13 residues long. The CDR3 DNA sequence: TGCACCAGCAGCCAAGGAGGCCAAGGGGAGCTGTTTTTT. It translates to CTSSQGGQGELFF.

The genes are TRBV7-3 and TRBJ1-1, with unresolved D. From germline, CDR1 is SGHTA and CDR2 FQGTGA. The CDR3 totals 14 residues. V lost 5 bases, J lost 2 bases, and 12 bases lay in between. CDR3 bases: TGTGCCAGCAGCCCAAATGGGGTAAACACTGAAGCTTTCTTT. This codes for CASSPNGVNTEAFF.

CDR3 sequence: CSGGPRTEETQYF. CDR3 nucleotide sequence: TGCAGCGGGGGGCCACGTACGGAAGAGACCCAGTACTTC. The chain links TRBV29-1 to TRBJ2-5; the D gene is possibly TRBD1 (6 bases). There are 13 residues in the CDR3. Germline CDR1 and CDR2: SQVTM and ANQGSEA. The V end lost 7 bases, the J end lost 3 bases, and 15 bases lay between the germline ends.